This T cell receptor beta chain derives from a study of read filtering for tumor transcriptome and immune sequencing. Study results and caveats: Correlation between methods rose after single-read clonotypes were removed.

Trimming removed 0 bases at V and 6 bases at J, with 7 bases between. The CDR3 contains 12 residues. Germline V gene lookup returns CDR1 SGHRS and CDR2 YFSETQ. This library used roughly 400 ng RNA and molecular barcoded adaptors spanning alpha/delta and beta/gamma chains. TCRdb ran MiXCR on the reads and lists one entry per CDR3 protein. Of about 24,000 distinct CDR3 sequences listed, around a fifth were seen once; the top ten hold 40% to 55%. In the case of this clonotype: The target antigen is unknown.

V usage is TRBV5-1 and J usage is TRBJ2-7; perhaps D is TRBD1 or TRBD2 (6 bases each). This TCR was sampled from a donor aged 40 or older with multiple myeloma. Sequences were obtained from a population of CD138-negative cells sorted from bone marrow. The CDR3 coding sequence is TGCGCCAGCAGCTTGGCGGGGGCCGAGCAGTACTTC. It specifies CASSLAGAEQYF.